The 13 T cell receptor beta chains below all came from one sample that was sequenced in a study of CD8+ T cells in alopecia areata. Reverse transcription of extracted RNA yielded cDNA, which provided the sequencing template. Sequenced by immunoSEQ multiplex PCR; TCRdb stores in-frame clones only, minus some. The repertoire holds around 82,000 clones, around 54% seen once, with 5.7% in the top ten. Sequenced: NKG2D-high CD8+ T cells sorted from blood. All receptors come from a human donor with alopecia areata.

This clone was seen a handful of times. The chain uses TRBV29-1 and TRBJ2-5, with D perhaps TRBD1 (6 bases). Near its end, the DNA agrees better with TRBJ2-7, so the J call may be wrong. Germline CDR1 SQVTM, CDR2 ANQGSEA. There are 12 residues in the CDR3. CDR3 nucleotides: TGCAGCGTTGTCAGGGGCACCTACGAGCAGTACTTC. Its translation is CSVVRGTYEQYF.

V usage is TRBV15 and J usage is TRBJ1-2, with D unclear. CDR3 size: 14 residues. Germline CDR1 reads LNHNV; CDR2 reads YYDKDF (reference sequence). Trimming shortened V by 1 base and J by 4 bases, and 10 bases separated the two germline ends. In nucleotides, the CDR3 is TGTGCCACCAGCAGAGTAGGCAGGCCCTATGGCTACACCTTC. It is translated as CATSRVGRPYGYTF.

The chain uses TRBV9 and TRBJ2-7, with unresolved D. The V gene lost 4 bases and the J gene lost 2 bases, with 16 bases spanning the gap. Germline assignment: CDR1 SGDLS and CDR2 YYNGEE. This CDR3 comprises 15 residues. The CDR3 sequence: CASSPSTLNPYEQYF. As DNA, the CDR3 is TGTGCCAGCAGCCCATCGACCCTGAATCCCTACGAGCAGTACTTC.

This clone was picked up a small number of times. The chain couples TRBV23-1 to TRBJ2-4; a weak D match, TRBD2 (5 bases). TRBV23-1 is sorted into the ORF group, with uncertain function. There are 16 residues in the CDR3. V was trimmed by 3 bases and J by 1 base, leaving 13 bases between them. CDR3 nucleotide sequence: TGCGCCAGCAGTCAGAAGAATAGAGGGGCCAAAAACATTCAGTACTTC. This gives the protein CASSQKNRGAKNIQYF.

This clone turned up a few times. The same CDR3 also results from other DNA sequences found in this sample. The CDR3 bases are TGCAGCGTTGAAAAGATCGACAGCACGCATGGCTACACCTTC. This encodes CSVEKIDSTHGYTF. V gene TRBV29-1 combines with J gene TRBJ1-2; possibly TRBD1 for D (5 bases). V lost 2 bases, J lost 6 bases, and 16 bases lay in between. CDR3 length: 14 residues. Per germline, CDR1 SQVTM and CDR2 ANQGSEA. The full variable domain, its missing parts supplied by reference TRBV29-1 and TRBJ1-2, is SAVISQKPSRDICQRGTSLTIQCQVDSQVTMMFWYRQQPGQSLTLIATANQGSEATYESGFVIDKFPISRPNLTFSTLTVSNMSPEDSSIYLCSVEKIDSTHGYTFGSGTRLTVV.

This clone was seen once. The chain has TRBV28 and TRBJ1-2, with a tentative D call TRBD1 (5 bases). This CDR3 is built from 14 residues. Trimming removed 6 bases at V and 7 bases at J, with 18 bases between. Germline CDR1 reads MDHEN; CDR2 reads SYDVKM. The CDR3 coding sequence is TGTGCCAGCAGCGGGACGTTCGAGAGGGGTGGCTACACCTTC. Its translation is CASSGTFERGGYTF.

The chain recombines TRBV29-1 with TRBJ2-3; D call uncertain. The CDR3 consists of 14 residues. In germline, CDR1 is SQVTM, CDR2 ANQGSEA. Trimming pared 6 bases from V and 4 bases from J, leaving 17 bases between. The CDR3 spells CSVWTQLISDTQYF. In DNA, the CDR3 is TGCAGCGTATGGACCCAATTGATTTCAGATACGCAGTATTTT.

This sequence joins TRBV4-1 and TRBJ2-1; unclear D gene. The CDR3 covers 15 residues. Trimming pared 4 bases from V and 5 bases from J, leaving 15 bases between. CDR1 and CDR2 from the germline V gene are MGHRA and YSYEKL. This CDR3 is CASSLKSLLNNEQFF. The CDR3 DNA sequence: TGCGCCAGCAGCCTGAAAAGTCTACTAAACAATGAGCAGTTCTTC.

The CDR3: CSVEEGDTDTQYF. CDR3 DNA sequence: TGCAGCGTTGAAGAAGGGGATACAGATACGCAGTATTTT. V gene TRBV29-1 combines with J gene TRBJ2-3; D possibly corresponds to TRBD1 (5 bases). Between the trimmed V and J ends, which lost 0 bases and 3 bases, there was a span of 7 bases. CDR3 size: 13 residues. The germline V gene encodes CDR1 SQVTM and CDR2 ANQGSEA.

This CDR3 is CASRGAGGYEQFF. CDR3 DNA sequence: TGTGCCAGCAGGGGGGCCGGAGGTTATGAGCAGTTCTTC. The rearrangement joins TRBV9 to TRBJ2-1; weak D call: TRBD1 (6 bases). Trimming shortened V by 5 bases and J by 8 bases, and 14 bases separated the two germline ends. The CDR3 is made up of 13 amino acids. Germline CDR1 and CDR2: SGDLS and YYNGEE. Using reference TRBV9 and TRBJ2-1 for the parts outside the CDR3, the full variable domain is DSGVTQTPKHLITATGQRVTLRCSPRSGDLSVYWYQQSLDQGLQFLIQYYNGEERAKGNILERFSAQQFPDLHSELNLSSLELGDSALYFCASRGAGGYEQFFGPGTRLTVL.

This sequence joins TRBV29-1 and TRBJ2-3; unclear D gene. The V end lost 5 bases, the J end lost 6 bases, and 6 bases lay between the germline ends. CDR3 length: 10 amino acids. CDR1 SQVTM and CDR2 ANQGSEA come from the germline V gene. The CDR3 DNA is TGCAGCGTTCGTAGGGATACGCAGTATTTT. Its translation is CSVRRDTQYF.

The chain recombines TRBV5-6 with TRBJ1-1; 10 bases fit TRBD1. Germline values: CDR1 SGHDT, CDR2 YYEEEE. This CDR3 region has 14 residues. The V gene end was trimmed by 0 bases and the J gene end by 4 bases; junction bases not matched to a gene: 0. CDR3 in DNA: TGTGCCAGCAGCTTGGGGACAGGGGGCACTGAAGCTTTCTTT. The encoded protein is CASSLGTGGTEAFF.

This chain uses TRBV28 with TRBJ2-5, with a possible D match to TRBD1 (5 bases). The V and J ends lost 2 bases and 4 bases respectively, with 8 bases between them. CDR1 and CDR2 (germline): MDHEN, SYDVKM. This CDR3 spans 13 amino acids. CDR3: CASSLLGRETQYF. The CDR3 DNA follows: TGTGCCAGCAGTTTACTGGGGCGAGAGACCCAGTACTTC.